One sample yielded the 4 T cell receptor beta chains listed below, sequenced in a study of blood T cells in healthy people across ages. The authors ran a second PCR of 7 to 11 cycles using a sample-barcoded 5' primer and a J-beta primer mix. TCRdb re-analysed the 5' RACE reads in MiXCR, keeping a single row per CDR3 protein. The data contain some 1,000,000 distinct CDR3 sequences, around 27% of them singletons. These same records also appear under a second study, on T cells of mothers and their children.

Sequenced material: blood. These TCRs come from a girl under 10 years old in good health.

This rearrangement joins TRBV29-1 to TRBJ2-7; 8 bases align to TRBD2. CDR1 is SQVTM and CDR2 is ANQGSEA in the germline V gene. The CDR3 spans 12 residues. Trimming cost V 7 bases and J 3 bases; bases outside gene matches: 5. The CDR3 DNA sequence: TGCAGCGCCCGGGAGGGCCTCTACGAGCAGTACTTC. This sequence encodes CSAREGLYEQYF.

This clonotype showed up just a few times. The chain joins TRBV28 to TRBJ2-4; 7 nucleotides agree with TRBD2. Losses at the gene ends were 1 base for V and 4 bases for J; bases not matched to a gene: 7. The germline gives CDR1 MDHEN, CDR2 SYDVKM. CDR3 length: 16 residues. The CDR3 loop reads CASSLLTSRIKNIQYF. As DNA, the CDR3 is TGTGCCAGCAGTTTATTGACTAGCAGGATAAAAAACATTCAGTACTTC.

The CDR3 loop reads CASSPKVLAGGRLRETQYF. The CDR3 bases are TGTGCCAGCAGTCCGAAAGTACTAGCGGGGGGGCGTTTACGAGAGACCCAGTACTTC. The rearrangement uses TRBV27 and TRBJ2-5, with TRBD2 identical over 13 bases. CDR3 length: 19 amino acids. CDR1 is MNHEY and CDR2 is SMNVEV in the germline V gene (reference sequence). V dropped 5 bases and J dropped 4; count of bases not matched to a gene: 16.

In its sample, this clonotype was seen a few times. The chain has TRBV11-2 and TRBJ2-1; 12 positions match TRBD2. CDR3 length: 16 residues. V was clipped by 6 bases and J by 6 bases; unmatched bases: 9. Germline V lookup: CDR1 SGHAT, CDR2 FQNNGV. Written as DNA, the CDR3 is TGTGCCAGCAGTCGGGCCGGACTAGCGGGGACCAATGAGCAGTTCTTC. This sequence encodes CASSRAGLAGTNEQFF. Together with reference TRBV11-2 and TRBJ2-1, the CDR3 gives the full variable domain: EAGVAQSPRYKIIEKRQSVAFWCNPISGHATLYWYQQILGQGPKLLIQFQNNGVVDDSQLPKDRFSAERLKGVDSTLKIQPAKLEDSAVYLCASSRAGLAGTNEQFFGPGTRLTVL.